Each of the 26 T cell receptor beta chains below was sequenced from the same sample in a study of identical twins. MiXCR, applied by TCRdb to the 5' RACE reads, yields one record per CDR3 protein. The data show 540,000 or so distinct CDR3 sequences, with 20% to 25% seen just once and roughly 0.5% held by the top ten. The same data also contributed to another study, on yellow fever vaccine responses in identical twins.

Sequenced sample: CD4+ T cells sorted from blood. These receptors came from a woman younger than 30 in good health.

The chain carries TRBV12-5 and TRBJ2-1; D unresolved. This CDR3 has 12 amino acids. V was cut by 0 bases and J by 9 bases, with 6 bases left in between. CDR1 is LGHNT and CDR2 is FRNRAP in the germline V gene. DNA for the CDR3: TGTGCTAGTGGTTTGGTACGGACTGAGCAGTTCTTC. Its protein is CASGLVRTEQFF.

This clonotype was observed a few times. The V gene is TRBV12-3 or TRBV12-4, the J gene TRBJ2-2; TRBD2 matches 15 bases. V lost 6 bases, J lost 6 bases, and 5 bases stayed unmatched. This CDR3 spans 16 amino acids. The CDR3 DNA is TGTGCCAGCAGCCCCTGGACTAGCGGGAGGGCCGGGGAGCTGTTTTTT. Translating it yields CASSPWTSGRAGELFF.

CDR3 amino acids: CASSLSGTGNNEQFF. CDR3 nucleotide sequence: TGCGCCAGCAGCTTGTCGGGGACAGGCAACAATGAGCAGTTCTTC. This chain links TRBV5-1 with TRBJ2-1; TRBD1 agrees at 8 bases. Looked up from germline, CDR1 is SGHRS and CDR2 is YFSETQ. CDR3 length: 15 residues. With 1 base clipped from V and 5 bases from J, the junction kept 5 bases outside the gene matches.

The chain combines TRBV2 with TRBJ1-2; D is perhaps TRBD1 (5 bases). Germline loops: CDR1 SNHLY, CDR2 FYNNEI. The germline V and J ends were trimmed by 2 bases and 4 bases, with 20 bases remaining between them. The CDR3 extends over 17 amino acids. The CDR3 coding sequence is TGTGCCAGCAGTGAAATGTGGGGCGGACGTGGAATCTATGGCTACACCTTC. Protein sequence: CASSEMWGGRGIYGYTF.

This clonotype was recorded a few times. CDR3 sequence reads: CATSLSGSGETQYF. The CDR3 DNA sequence: TGTGCCACCAGTCTTAGCGGGAGTGGTGAGACCCAGTACTTC. The chain has TRBV24-1 and TRBJ2-5; 9 bases are a match to TRBD2. The germline V gene encodes CDR1 KGHDR and CDR2 SFDVKD. V shed 6 bases and J 5 bases; nucleotides not matched to a gene: 6. The CDR3 has 14 amino acids.

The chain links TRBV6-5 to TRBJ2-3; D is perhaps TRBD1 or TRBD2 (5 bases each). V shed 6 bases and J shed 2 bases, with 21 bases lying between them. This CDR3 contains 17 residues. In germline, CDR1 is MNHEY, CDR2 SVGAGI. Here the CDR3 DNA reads TGTGCCAGCAGCTACGGGATTAGGACATGGAACACAGATACGCAGTATTTT. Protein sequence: CASSYGIRTWNTDTQYF.

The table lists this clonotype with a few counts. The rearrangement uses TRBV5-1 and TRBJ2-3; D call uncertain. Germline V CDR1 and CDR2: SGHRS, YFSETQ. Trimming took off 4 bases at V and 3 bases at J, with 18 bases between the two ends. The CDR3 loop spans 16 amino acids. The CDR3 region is CASSPPSRSGTDTQYF. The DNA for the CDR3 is TGCGCCAGCAGCCCGCCGAGTAGGTCCGGAACAGATACGCAGTATTTT.

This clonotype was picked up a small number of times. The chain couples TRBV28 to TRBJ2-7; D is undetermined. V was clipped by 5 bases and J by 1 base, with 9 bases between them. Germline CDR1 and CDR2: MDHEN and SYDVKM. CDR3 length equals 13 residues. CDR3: CASSPRQSYEQYF. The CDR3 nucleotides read TGTGCCAGCAGTCCCAGGCAATCCTACGAGCAGTACTTC. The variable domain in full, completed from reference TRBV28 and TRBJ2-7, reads DVKVTQSSRYLVKRTGEKVFLECVQDMDHENMFWYRQDPGLGLRLIYFSYDVKMKEKGDIPEGYSVSREKKERFSLILESASTNQTSMYLCASSPRQSYEQYFGPGTRLTVT.

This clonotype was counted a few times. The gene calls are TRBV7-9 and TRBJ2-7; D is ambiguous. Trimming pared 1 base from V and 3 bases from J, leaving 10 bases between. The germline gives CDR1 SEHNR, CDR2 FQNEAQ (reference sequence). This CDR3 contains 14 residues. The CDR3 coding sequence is TGTGCCAGCAGCTTAGTTGGCAAAAACTACGAGCAGTACTTC. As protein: CASSLVGKNYEQYF.

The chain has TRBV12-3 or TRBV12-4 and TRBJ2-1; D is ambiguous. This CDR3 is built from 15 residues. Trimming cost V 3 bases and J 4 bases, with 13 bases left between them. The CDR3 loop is CASSLRAVIYNEQFF. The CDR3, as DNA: TGTGCCAGCAGTTTGCGAGCCGTAATATACAATGAGCAGTTCTTC.

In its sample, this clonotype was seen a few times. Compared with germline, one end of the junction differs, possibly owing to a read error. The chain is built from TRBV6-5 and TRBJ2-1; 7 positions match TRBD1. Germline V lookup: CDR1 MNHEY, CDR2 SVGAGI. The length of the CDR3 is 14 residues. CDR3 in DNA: TGTGCCAGCAGTCACTCGGGACAGTGGGATGAGCAGTTCTTC. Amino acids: CASSHSGQWDEQFF.

CDR3 sequence reads: CSATSGGSYGQYV. Here the CDR3 DNA reads TGCAGTGCTACTAGCGGGGGGTCCTACGGGCAGTACGTC. V and J are TRBV20-1 and TRBJ2-7; 11 bases line up with TRBD2. Per the germline V gene, CDR1 is DFQATT and CDR2 is SNEGSKA (reference sequence). There are 13 residues in the CDR3.

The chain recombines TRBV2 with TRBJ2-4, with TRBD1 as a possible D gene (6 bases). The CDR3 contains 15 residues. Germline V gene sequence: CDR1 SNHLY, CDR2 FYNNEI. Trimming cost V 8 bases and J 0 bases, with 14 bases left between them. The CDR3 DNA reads TGTGCCAGCGTTCGGCAGGGGATAGCCAAAAACATTCAGTACTTC. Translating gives CASVRQGIAKNIQYF.

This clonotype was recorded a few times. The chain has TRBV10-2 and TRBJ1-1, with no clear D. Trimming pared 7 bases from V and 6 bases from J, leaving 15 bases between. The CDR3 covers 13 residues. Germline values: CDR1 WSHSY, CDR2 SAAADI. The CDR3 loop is CASTGWAFAEAFF. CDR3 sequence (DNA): TGCGCCAGCACGGGTTGGGCTTTCGCTGAAGCTTTCTTT.

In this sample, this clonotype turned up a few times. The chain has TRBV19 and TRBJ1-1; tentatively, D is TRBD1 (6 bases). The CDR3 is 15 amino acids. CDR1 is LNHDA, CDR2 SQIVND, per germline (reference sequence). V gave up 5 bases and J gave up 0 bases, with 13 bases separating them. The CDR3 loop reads CASSLTGFMNTEAFF. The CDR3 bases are TGTGCCAGTAGTTTAACAGGGTTCATGAACACTGAAGCTTTCTTT. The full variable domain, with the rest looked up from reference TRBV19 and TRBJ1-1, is DGGITQSPKYLFRKEGQNVTLSCEQNLNHDAMYWYRQDPGQGLRLIYYSQIVNDFQKGDIAEGYSVSREKKESFPLTVTSAQKNPTAFYLCASSLTGFMNTEAFFGQGTRLTVV.

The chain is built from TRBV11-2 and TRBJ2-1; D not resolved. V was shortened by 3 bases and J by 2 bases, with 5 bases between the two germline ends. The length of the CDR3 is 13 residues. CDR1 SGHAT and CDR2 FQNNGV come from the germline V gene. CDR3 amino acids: CASSFSTYNEQFF. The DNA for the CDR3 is TGTGCCAGCAGCTTTAGCACCTACAATGAGCAGTTCTTC.

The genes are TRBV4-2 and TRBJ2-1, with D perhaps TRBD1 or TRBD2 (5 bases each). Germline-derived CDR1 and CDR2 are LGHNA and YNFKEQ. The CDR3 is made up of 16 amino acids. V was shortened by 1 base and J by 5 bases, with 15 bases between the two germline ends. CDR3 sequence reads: CASSQGAAGTHNEQFF. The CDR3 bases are TGTGCCAGCAGCCAAGGGGCCGCCGGGACGCACAATGAGCAGTTCTTC.

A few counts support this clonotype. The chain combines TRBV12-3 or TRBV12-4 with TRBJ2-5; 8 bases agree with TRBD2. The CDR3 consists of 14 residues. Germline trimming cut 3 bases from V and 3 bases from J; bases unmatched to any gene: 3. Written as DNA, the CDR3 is TGTGCCAGCAGTTTCTACGGGAGGGAAGAGACCCAGTACTTC. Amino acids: CASSFYGREETQYF.

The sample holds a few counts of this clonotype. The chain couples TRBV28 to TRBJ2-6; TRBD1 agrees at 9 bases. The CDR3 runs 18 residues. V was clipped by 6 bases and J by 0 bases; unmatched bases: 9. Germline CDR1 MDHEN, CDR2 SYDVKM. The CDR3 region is CASRPTGTGSSGANVLTF. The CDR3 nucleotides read TGTGCCAGCAGACCCACCGGGACAGGGAGCTCTGGGGCCAACGTCCTGACTTTC.

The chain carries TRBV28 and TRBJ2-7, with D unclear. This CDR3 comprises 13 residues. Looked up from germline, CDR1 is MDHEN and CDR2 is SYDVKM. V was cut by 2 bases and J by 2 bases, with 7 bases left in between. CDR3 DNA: TGTGCCAGCAGTTTAGGCTTCACCTACGAGCAGTACTTC. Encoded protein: CASSLGFTYEQYF.

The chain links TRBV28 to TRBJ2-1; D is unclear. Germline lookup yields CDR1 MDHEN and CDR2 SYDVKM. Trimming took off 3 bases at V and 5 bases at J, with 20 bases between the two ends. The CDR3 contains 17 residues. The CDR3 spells CASSLSLLPDYNNEQFF. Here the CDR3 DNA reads TGTGCCAGCAGTTTGAGTCTGCTCCCAGATTATAACAATGAGCAGTTCTTC.

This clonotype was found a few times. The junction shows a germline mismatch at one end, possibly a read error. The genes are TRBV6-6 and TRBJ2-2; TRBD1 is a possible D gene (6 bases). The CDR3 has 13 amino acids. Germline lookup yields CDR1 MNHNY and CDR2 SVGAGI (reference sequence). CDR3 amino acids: CASTDRNAGELFF. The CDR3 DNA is TGTGCCAGCACCGACAGGAACGCCGGGGAGCTGTTTTTT.

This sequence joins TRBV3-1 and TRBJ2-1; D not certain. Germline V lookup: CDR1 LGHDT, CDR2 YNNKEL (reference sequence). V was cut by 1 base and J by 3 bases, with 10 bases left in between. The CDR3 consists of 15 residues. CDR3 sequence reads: CASSQGAVVYNEQFF. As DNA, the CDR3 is TGTGCCAGCAGCCAAGGGGCAGTAGTCTACAATGAGCAGTTCTTC.

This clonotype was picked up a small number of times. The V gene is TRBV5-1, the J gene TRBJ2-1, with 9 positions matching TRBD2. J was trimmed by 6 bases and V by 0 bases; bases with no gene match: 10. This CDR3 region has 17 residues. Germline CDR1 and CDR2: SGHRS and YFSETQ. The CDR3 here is CASSLDPIAGVGNEQFF. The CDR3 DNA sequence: TGCGCCAGCAGCTTGGACCCCATAGCGGGAGTTGGCAATGAGCAGTTCTTC.

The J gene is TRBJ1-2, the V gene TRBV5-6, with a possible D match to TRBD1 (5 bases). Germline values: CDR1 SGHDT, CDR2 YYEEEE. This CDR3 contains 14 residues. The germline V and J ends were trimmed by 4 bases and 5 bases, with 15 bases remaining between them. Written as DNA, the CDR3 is TGTGCCAGCAGCCCACGGACACGAAAATATGGCTACACCTTC. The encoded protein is CASSPRTRKYGYTF.

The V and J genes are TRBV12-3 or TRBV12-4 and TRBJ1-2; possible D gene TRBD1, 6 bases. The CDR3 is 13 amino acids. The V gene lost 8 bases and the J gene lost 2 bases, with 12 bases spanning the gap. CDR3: CASAGQTNYGYTF. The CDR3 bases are TGTGCCAGCGCCGGACAGACCAACTATGGCTACACCTTC.